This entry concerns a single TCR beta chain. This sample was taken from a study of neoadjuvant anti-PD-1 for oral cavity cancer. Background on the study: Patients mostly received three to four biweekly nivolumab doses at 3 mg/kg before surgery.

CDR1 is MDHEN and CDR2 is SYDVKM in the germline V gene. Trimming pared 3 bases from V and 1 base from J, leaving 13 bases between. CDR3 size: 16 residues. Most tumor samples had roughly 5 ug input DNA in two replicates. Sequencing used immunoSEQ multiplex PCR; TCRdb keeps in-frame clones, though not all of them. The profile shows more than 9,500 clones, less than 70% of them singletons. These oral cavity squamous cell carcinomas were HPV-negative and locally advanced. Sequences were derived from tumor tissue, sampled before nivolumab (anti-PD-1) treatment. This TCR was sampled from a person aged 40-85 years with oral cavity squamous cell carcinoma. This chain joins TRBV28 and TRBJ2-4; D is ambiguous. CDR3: CASSLPPSTAKNIQYF. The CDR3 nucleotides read TGTGCCAGCAGTTTGCCTCCCAGCACGGCCAAAAACATTCAGTACTTC.